This T cell receptor beta chain emerged from a study of CD8 T cells in Susac syndrome. Overall study: Patients with Susac syndrome had blood drawn and were at that point therapy-naive, on corticosteroids, or on intravenous immunoglobulin alone.

Random hexamers primed reverse transcription of about 0.45 to 1 ug RNA. TCRdb reprocessed the immunoSEQ multiplex PCR reads via MiXCR and lists one record per CDR3 protein. This table holds more than 70,000 distinct CDR3 sequences, approximately 95% found once. Overall study results and limits: Clonal expansion involving Susac CD8+ cells peaked in TEMRA cells and active patients. Susac-specific public clones found in total CD8+ repertoires numbered some 17, and those in CD8+ TEMRA repertoires numbered about five.

TEMRA cells were enriched by FACS, while CD8+ and CD4+ T cells were obtained through a negative isolation that was performed magnetically. As concerns this clonotype: Antigen: not known.

Input material: CD8+ T cells from PBMCs. The source of this sequence is a human donor with Susac syndrome.

CDR3 nucleotides: TGCAGTGCTGCCGCCCGTTCGGTTTCTAATGAAGCTTTCTTT. Protein sequence: CSAAARSVSNEAFF. This chain connects TRBV20-1 to TRBJ1-1, with unresolved D. Germline CDR1 and CDR2: DFQATT and SNEGSKA (reference sequence). V lost 5 bases, J lost 7 bases, and 20 bases lay in between. CDR3 length equals 14 residues.